These 21 T cell receptor beta chains were sequenced from one sample in a study of blood T cell repertoires in COVID-19. The repertoire was sequenced with immunoSEQ multiplex PCR; TCRdb's copy has only in-frame clones and lacks some. The sample has roughly 120,000 clones; 85% to 90% are singletons. The sample consisted of peripheral blood. These receptors originate from an elderly woman with COVID-19, enrolled during active disease.

This clone was seen only a few times. The rearrangement uses TRBV7-2 and TRBJ2-3; no clear D gene. Germline CDR1 is SGHTA and CDR2 is FQGNSA. This CDR3 contains 16 residues. Trimming took off 3 bases at V and 2 bases at J, with 15 bases between the two ends. CDR3 coding DNA: TGTGCCAGCAGCTTTAGGCTGGGTTGGGCCACAGATACGCAGTATTTT. This gives the protein CASSFRLGWATDTQYF.

V gene TRBV15 combines with J gene TRBJ2-2, with a tentative D call TRBD2 (6 bases). CDR3 length: 16 residues. The germline gives CDR1 LNHNV, CDR2 YYDKDF (reference sequence). V was pared by 0 bases and J by 0 bases, with 8 bases between. The chain's CDR3 is CATSRDLAPNTGELFF. The CDR3 DNA follows: TGTGCCACCAGCAGAGATCTAGCGCCGAACACCGGGGAGCTGTTTTTT. Looking up the rest from reference TRBV15 and TRBJ2-2 gives the full variable domain: DAMVIQNPRYQVTQFGKPVTLSCSQTLNHNVMYWYQQKSSQAPKLLFHYYDKDFNNEADTPDNFQSRRPNTSFCFLDIRSPGLGDTAMYLCATSRDLAPNTGELFFGEGSRLTVL.

V usage is TRBV15 and J usage is TRBJ2-5; D possibly corresponds to TRBD1 (6 bases). V dropped 3 bases and J dropped 7 bases, with 12 bases sitting between them. This CDR3 is built from 13 residues. From germline, CDR1 is LNHNV and CDR2 YYDKDF (reference sequence). This CDR3 reads CATSSDRLGTQYF. CDR3 nucleotide sequence: TGTGCCACCAGCAGCGACAGGTTGGGGACCCAGTACTTC.

This CDR3 reads CASSLASASGRFPPSTDTQYF. The CDR3 DNA reads as TGTGCCAGCAGCTTAGCCTCGGCTAGCGGGAGGTTCCCGCCTAGCACAGATACGCAGTATTTT. The rearrangement joins TRBV7-2 to TRBJ2-3; 11 nucleotides align to TRBD2. Germline V lookup: CDR1 SGHTA, CDR2 FQGNSA. V shed 0 bases, J shed 0 bases, and the junction held 14 bases outside the gene matches. The CDR3 runs 21 residues.

The chain joins TRBV18 to TRBJ1-3, with D unresolved. Germline values: CDR1 KGHSH, CDR2 LQKENI. V lost 5 bases to trimming and J lost 3 bases, with 14 bases between them. The CDR3 spans 15 residues. The CDR3 here is CASSSGGPGGNTIYF. The CDR3 nucleotides read TGTGCCAGCTCATCCGGAGGTCCGGGTGGAAACACCATATATTTT. The variable domain in full, with the rest retrieved from reference TRBV18 and TRBJ1-3, is NAGVMQNPRHLVRRRGQEARLRCSPMKGHSHVYWYRQLPEEGLKFMVYLQKENIIDESGMPKERFSAEFPKEGPSILRIQQVVRGDSAAYFCASSSGGPGGNTIYFGEGSWLTVV.

This chain connects TRBV19 to TRBJ1-2, with D possibly TRBD1 on 5 matching bases. CDR1 is LNHDA and CDR2 is SQIVND in the germline V gene (reference sequence). CDR3 size: 14 residues. Deletions cut 9 bases from V and 0 bases from J, with 14 bases between. Here the CDR3 DNA reads TGTGCCAGCCATTCCCAGGGTACTAACTATGGCTACACCTTC. This encodes CASHSQGTNYGYTF.

The CDR3, as DNA: TGTGCCAGCAGTTACTCATCCAGGGGTCGGGAGACCCAGTACTTC. Encoded protein: CASSYSSRGRETQYF. V and J are TRBV6-2 or TRBV6-3 and TRBJ2-5; D might be TRBD1 (6 bases). Trimming took off 0 bases at V and 5 bases at J, with 13 bases between the two ends. Germline CDR1 reads MNHEY; CDR2 reads SVGEGT. The CDR3 totals 15 residues.

This clone was seen once. The chain couples TRBV10-1 to TRBJ2-5; possibly TRBD2 for D (6 bases). Germline V gene sequence: CDR1 WNHNN, CDR2 SYGVQD (reference sequence). This CDR3 is 19 amino acids long. The V end was cut by 0 bases, the J end by 0 bases, with 20 bases between. CDR3 DNA sequence: TGCGCCAGCAGTGAGTCAGGGGTCGGGGTAGCGGTGTACCAAGAGACCCAGTACTTC. It specifies CASSESGVGVAVYQETQYF.

The chain carries TRBV28 and TRBJ1-2; 7 bases line up with TRBD1. The CDR3 contains 14 residues. V trimming: 5 bases; J trimming: 5 bases; junction bases outside the gene matches: 8. Germline CDR1 and CDR2: MDHEN and SYDVKM. The CDR3 sequence: CASSLGAGGYGYTF. In DNA, the CDR3 is TGTGCCAGCAGTCTGGGGGCAGGGGGTTATGGCTACACCTTC.

This chain links TRBV11-3 with TRBJ2-1, with D possibly being TRBD2 (6 bases). V was clipped by 0 bases and J by 8 bases, with 20 bases between them. Per the germline V gene, CDR1 is SGHNT and CDR2 is YENEEA. The CDR3 spans 17 residues. CDR3 sequence reads: CASSLEYAGTLSDEQFF. The CDR3 DNA sequence: TGTGCCAGCAGCTTAGAATATGCCGGGACTCTAAGCGATGAGCAGTTCTTC.

The chain recombines TRBV6-6 with TRBJ1-5; a possible D gene is TRBD1 (6 bases). Trimming removed 10 bases at V and 3 bases at J, with 13 bases between. CDR1 MNHNY and CDR2 SVGAGI come from the germline V gene (reference sequence). The CDR3 spans 13 residues. The CDR3 loop is CATDRNLNQPQHF. CDR3 in DNA: TGTGCCACCGACAGGAACCTCAATCAGCCCCAGCATTTT.

This clone was observed a single time. The V call is TRBV12-3 or TRBV12-4, the J call TRBJ1-5; D is possibly TRBD1 (6 bases). Trimming removed 5 bases at V and 5 bases at J, with 10 bases between. The CDR3 consists of 13 residues. The CDR3 sequence: CASSLDSDQPQHF. The CDR3 DNA follows: TGTGCCAGCAGTCTGGACAGTGATCAGCCCCAGCATTTT.

The table lists this clone with a count of one. The chain employs TRBV7-3 and TRBJ2-1, with 9 bases fitting TRBD2. The germline V gene encodes CDR1 SGHTA and CDR2 FQGTGA. The trim removed 5 bases at V and 6 bases at J, leaving 8 bases unmatched. This CDR3 contains 15 residues. As DNA, the CDR3 is TGTGCCAGCAGCCAAGGGACTAGCTACGGCAATGAGCAGTTCTTC. It codes for CASSQGTSYGNEQFF.

The rearrangement joins TRBV7-2 to TRBJ2-3, with TRBD2 identical over 11 bases. The CDR3 runs 17 residues. The germline V gene has CDR1 SGHTA and CDR2 FQGNSA. V was clipped by 4 bases and J by 7 bases; unmatched bases: 13. The CDR3, as DNA: TGTGCCAGCAGCTCGACCGGGACTAGCGGAGGAGATAATACGCAGTATTTT. Translating it yields CASSSTGTSGGDNTQYF.

J is TRBJ2-7 and V is TRBV19, with TRBD1 matching over 7 bases. Trimming took 8 bases from V and 3 from J; bases not matched to a gene: 10. The CDR3 totals 14 residues. Germline V gives CDR1 LNHDA, CDR2 SQIVND (reference sequence). CDR3 DNA sequence: TGTGCCAGTCGGCCCAGGGGACAGAGCTACGAGCAGTACTTC. It yields the protein CASRPRGQSYEQYF. Together with reference TRBV19 and TRBJ2-7, the CDR3 gives the full variable domain: DGGITQSPKYLFRKEGQNVTLSCEQNLNHDAMYWYRQDPGQGLRLIYYSQIVNDFQKGDIAEGYSVSREKKESFPLTVTSAQKNPTAFYLCASRPRGQSYEQYFGPGTRLTVT.

This chain uses TRBV6-5 with TRBJ2-1; 11 nucleotides line up with TRBD2. The ends lost 6 bases at V and 7 bases at J; junction bases unmatched: 2. CDR3 size: 13 residues. Germline CDR1 MNHEY, CDR2 SVGAGI. The CDR3 coding sequence is TGTGCCAGCAGATTAGCGGGAGGGAATGAGCAGTTCTTC. This codes for CASRLAGGNEQFF.

The V and J genes are TRBV27 and TRBJ2-2, with a weak D call TRBD2 (5 bases). Trimming shortened V by 6 bases and J by 4 bases, and 15 bases separated the two germline ends. The germline CDR1 and CDR2 sequences are MNHEY and SMNVEV (reference sequence). This CDR3 spans 15 amino acids. The CDR3 DNA follows: TGTGCCAGCAGCCACGGGAACTCGGGCACCGGGGAGCTGTTTTTT. Its translation is CASSHGNSGTGELFF.

The rearrangement joins TRBV28 to TRBJ1-3, with 9 bases identical to TRBD1. The ends lost 3 bases at V and 0 bases at J; junction bases unmatched: 3. This CDR3 spans 16 amino acids. Germline V lookup: CDR1 MDHEN, CDR2 SYDVKM. The CDR3 sequence is CASSLTGGTSGNTIYF. For the CDR3, the DNA is TGTGCCAGCAGTTTGACAGGGGGGACCTCTGGAAACACCATATATTTT.

In this sample, this clone turned up a few times. V usage is TRBV5-3 and J usage is TRBJ2-2, with D perhaps matching TRBD2 (6 bases). TRBV5-3 qualifies as an ORF whose function is uncertain. CDR3 size: 16 residues. V shed 0 bases and J shed 1 base, with 10 bases lying between them. The CDR3 bases are TGTGCCAGAAGCTTGGCCCGGCGGGAGAACACCGGGGAGCTGTTTTTT. The encoded protein is CARSLARRENTGELFF.

The genes are TRBV5-4 and TRBJ2-3, with 9 nucleotides matching TRBD2. From germline, CDR1 is SGHNT and CDR2 YYREEE (reference sequence). The V and J ends lost 0 bases and 4 bases, in that order; junction bases with no gene match: 3. This CDR3 contains 15 residues. CDR3 residues: CASSLGLAVADTQYF. Here the CDR3 DNA reads TGTGCCAGCAGCTTGGGACTAGCGGTCGCAGATACGCAGTATTTT.

The CDR3 loop is CASRTGSGELFF. CDR3 DNA sequence: TGTGCCAGCAGGACTGGGTCCGGGGAGCTGTTTTTT. The chain has TRBV27 and TRBJ2-2; D remains unclear. This CDR3 contains 12 residues. In germline, CDR1 is MNHEY, CDR2 SMNVEV (reference sequence). With 6 bases removed from V and 6 bases from J, the gap between germline ends came to 8 bases.